These 3 T cell receptor beta chains were all obtained from the same sample, sequenced in a study of regulatory T cells in long-lasting Graves disease. Construction of the TCR beta libraries employed iRepertoire HTBI primers in conjunction with Arm-PCR of CDR3 regions. TCRdb re-called the multiplex PCR reads with MiXCR, one entry per CDR3 protein. The data contain more than 450,000 distinct CDR3 sequences, about 16% of them singletons. The time point denotes: newly diagnosed GD, antithyroid drugs for less than 3 months. Preparation of the TCR library used RNA extracted from PBMCs. This same sample was also part of a study on T cells in Graves' hyperthyroidism and ophthalmopathy.

This sample comprised peripheral blood mononuclear cells (PBMCs), obtained at new diagnosis, from a patient treated with antithyroid drugs. The receptors derive from a middle-aged man with Graves disease.

Many counts were recorded for this clonotype. The chain links TRBV24-1 to TRBJ2-3; D gene ambiguous. Germline V CDR1 and CDR2: KGHDR, SFDVKD. This CDR3 has 17 residues. V dropped 3 bases and J dropped 0 bases, with 15 bases sitting between them. For the CDR3, the DNA is TGTGCCACCAGTGATATCCCCCGCGCGTTGAGCACAGATACGCAGTATTTT. Residues: CATSDIPRALSTDTQYF.

This clonotype occurred many times. The chain joins TRBV30 to TRBJ2-1; maybe TRBD2 (7 bases). CDR3 length: 19 residues. V lost 5 bases and J lost 0, with 26 bases in between. The V gene's germline CDR1 is GTSNPN and CDR2 SVGIG (reference sequence). Here the CDR3 DNA reads TGTGCCTGGGTTACGGACCGCGGGGGCGGTGGGAGCTCCTACAATGAGCAGTTCTTC. Protein product: CAWVTDRGGGGSSYNEQFF.

This clonotype occurred many times. This sequence joins TRBV7-2 and TRBJ2-5; D call uncertain. The length of the CDR3 is 13 residues. With 7 bases removed from V and 5 bases from J, the gap between germline ends came to 14 bases. Germline V gene lookup returns CDR1 SGHTA and CDR2 FQGNSA. The CDR3: CASNLVVGETQYF. As DNA, the CDR3 is TGTGCCAGCAACCTGGTTGTGGGGGAGACCCAGTACTTC.